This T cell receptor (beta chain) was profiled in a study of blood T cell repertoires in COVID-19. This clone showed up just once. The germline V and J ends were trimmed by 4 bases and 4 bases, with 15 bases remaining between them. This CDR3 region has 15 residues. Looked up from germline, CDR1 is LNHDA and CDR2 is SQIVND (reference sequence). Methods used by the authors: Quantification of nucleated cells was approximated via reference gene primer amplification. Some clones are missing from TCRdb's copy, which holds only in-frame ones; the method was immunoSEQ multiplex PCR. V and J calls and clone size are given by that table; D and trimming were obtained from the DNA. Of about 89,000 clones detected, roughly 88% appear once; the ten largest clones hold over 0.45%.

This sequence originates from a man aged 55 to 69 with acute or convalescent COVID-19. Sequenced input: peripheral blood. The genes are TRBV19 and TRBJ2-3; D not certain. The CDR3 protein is CASSTQTPSADTQYF. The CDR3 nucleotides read TGTGCCAGTAGTACCCAGACACCCTCCGCAGATACGCAGTATTTT. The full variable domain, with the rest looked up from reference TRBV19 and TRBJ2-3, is DGGITQSPKYLFRKEGQNVTLSCEQNLNHDAMYWYRQDPGQGLRLIYYSQIVNDFQKGDIAEGYSVSREKKESFPLTVTSAQKNPTAFYLCASSTQTPSADTQYFGPGTRLTVL.